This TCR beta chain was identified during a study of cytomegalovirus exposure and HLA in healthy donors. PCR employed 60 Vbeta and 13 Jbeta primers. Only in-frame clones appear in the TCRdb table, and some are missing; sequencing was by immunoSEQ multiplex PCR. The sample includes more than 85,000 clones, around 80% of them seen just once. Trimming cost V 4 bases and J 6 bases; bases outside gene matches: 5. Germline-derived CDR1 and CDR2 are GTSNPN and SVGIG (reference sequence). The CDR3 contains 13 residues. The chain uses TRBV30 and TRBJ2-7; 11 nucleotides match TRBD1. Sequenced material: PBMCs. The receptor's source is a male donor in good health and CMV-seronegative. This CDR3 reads CAWTGTGGSEQYF. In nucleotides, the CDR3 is TGTGCCTGGACCGGGACAGGGGGTTCCGAGCAGTACTTC.